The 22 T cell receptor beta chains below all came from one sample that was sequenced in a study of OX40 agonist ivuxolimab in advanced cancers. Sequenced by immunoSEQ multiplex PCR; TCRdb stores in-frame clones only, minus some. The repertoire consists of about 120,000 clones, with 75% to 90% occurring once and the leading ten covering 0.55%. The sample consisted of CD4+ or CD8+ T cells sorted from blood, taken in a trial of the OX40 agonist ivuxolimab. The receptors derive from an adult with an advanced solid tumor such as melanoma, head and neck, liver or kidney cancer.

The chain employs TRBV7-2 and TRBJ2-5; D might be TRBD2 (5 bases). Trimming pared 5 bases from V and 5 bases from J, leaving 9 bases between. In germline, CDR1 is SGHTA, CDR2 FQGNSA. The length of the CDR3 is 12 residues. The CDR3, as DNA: TGTGCCAGCAGCCGGGAAACCGAGACCCAGTACTTC. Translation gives CASSRETETQYF.

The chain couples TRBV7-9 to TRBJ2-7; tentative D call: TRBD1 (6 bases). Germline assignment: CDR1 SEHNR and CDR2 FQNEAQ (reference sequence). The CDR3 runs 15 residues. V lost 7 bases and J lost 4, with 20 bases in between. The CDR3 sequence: CASTPAVSGEYEQYF. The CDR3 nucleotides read TGTGCCAGCACCCCGGCGGTATCAGGGGAGTACGAGCAGTACTTC.

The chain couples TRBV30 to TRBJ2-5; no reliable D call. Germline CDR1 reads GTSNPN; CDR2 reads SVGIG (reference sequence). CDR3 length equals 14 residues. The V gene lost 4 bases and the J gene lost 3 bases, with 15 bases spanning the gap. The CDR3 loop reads CAWILVGHEETQYF. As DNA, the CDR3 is TGTGCCTGGATTTTAGTAGGGCATGAAGAGACCCAGTACTTC.

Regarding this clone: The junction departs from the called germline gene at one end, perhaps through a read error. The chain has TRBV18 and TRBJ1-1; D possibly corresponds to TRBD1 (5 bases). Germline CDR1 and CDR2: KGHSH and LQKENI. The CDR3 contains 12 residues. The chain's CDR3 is CASSPRDAEAFF. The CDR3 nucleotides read TGTGCCAGCTCTCCACGGGACGCTGAAGCTTTCTTT.

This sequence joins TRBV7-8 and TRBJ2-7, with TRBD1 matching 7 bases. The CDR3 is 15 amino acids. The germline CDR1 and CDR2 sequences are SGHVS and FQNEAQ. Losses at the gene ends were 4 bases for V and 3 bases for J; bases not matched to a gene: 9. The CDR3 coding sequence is TGTGCCAGCAGCTCAACCACAGGGGCTGTCTACGAGCAGTACTTC. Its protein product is CASSSTTGAVYEQYF.

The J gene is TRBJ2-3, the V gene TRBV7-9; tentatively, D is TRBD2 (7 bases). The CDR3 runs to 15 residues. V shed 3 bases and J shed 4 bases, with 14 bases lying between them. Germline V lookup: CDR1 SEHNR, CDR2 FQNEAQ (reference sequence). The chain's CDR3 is CASSFEGGQSDTQYF. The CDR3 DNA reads TGTGCCAGCAGCTTTGAGGGGGGGCAGTCAGATACGCAGTATTTT.

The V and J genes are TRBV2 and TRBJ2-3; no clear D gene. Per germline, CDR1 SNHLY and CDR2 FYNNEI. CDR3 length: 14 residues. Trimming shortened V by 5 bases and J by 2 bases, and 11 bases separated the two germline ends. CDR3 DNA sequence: TGTGCCAGCAGTAACGGGCTAACCACAGATACGCAGTATTTT. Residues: CASSNGLTTDTQYF.

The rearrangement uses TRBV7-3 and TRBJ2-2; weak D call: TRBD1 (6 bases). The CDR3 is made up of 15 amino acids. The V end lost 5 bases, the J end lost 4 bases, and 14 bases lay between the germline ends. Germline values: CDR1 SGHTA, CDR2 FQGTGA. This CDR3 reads CASSVQGLGTGELFF. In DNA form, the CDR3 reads TGTGCCAGCAGCGTCCAGGGGTTGGGCACCGGGGAGCTGTTTTTT.

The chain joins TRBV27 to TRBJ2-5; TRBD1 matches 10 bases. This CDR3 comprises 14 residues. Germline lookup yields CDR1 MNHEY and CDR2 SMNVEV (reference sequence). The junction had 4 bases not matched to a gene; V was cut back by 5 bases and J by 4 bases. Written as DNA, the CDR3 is TGTGCCAGCAGTCCCAGACAGGGGGCAGAGACCCAGTACTTC. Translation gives CASSPRQGAETQYF.

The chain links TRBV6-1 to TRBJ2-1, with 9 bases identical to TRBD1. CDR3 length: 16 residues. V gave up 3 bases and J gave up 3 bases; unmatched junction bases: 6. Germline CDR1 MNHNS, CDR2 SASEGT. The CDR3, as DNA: TGTGCCAGCAGTGATGGGACAGGGCGATACTACAATGAGCAGTTCTTC. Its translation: CASSDGTGRYYNEQFF.

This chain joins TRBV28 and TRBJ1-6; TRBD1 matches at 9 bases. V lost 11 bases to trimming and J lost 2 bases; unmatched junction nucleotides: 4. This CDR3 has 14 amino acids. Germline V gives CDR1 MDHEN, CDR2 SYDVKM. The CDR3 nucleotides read TGTGCCGGGGACAGGGACACCTATAATTCACCCCTCCACTTT. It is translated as CAGDRDTYNSPLHF.

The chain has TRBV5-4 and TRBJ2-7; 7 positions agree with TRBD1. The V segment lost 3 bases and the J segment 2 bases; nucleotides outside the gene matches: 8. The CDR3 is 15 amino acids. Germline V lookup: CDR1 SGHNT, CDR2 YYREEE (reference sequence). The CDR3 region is CASSSRTGTTYEQYF. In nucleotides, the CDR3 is TGTGCCAGCAGCTCTAGGACAGGTACCACCTACGAGCAGTACTTC.

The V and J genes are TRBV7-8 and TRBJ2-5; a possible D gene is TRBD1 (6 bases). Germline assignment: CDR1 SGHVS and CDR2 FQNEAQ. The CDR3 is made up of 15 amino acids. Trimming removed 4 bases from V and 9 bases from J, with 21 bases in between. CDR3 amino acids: CASSSQGVRGSAQYF. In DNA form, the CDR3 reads TGTGCCAGCAGCTCCCAGGGCGTCAGGGGATCGGCCCAGTACTTC.

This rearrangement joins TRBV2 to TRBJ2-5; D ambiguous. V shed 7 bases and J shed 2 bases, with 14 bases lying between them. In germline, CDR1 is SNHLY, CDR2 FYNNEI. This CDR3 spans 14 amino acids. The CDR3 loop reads CASKVMRTQETQYF. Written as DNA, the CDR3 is TGTGCCAGCAAGGTCATGCGGACGCAAGAGACCCAGTACTTC.

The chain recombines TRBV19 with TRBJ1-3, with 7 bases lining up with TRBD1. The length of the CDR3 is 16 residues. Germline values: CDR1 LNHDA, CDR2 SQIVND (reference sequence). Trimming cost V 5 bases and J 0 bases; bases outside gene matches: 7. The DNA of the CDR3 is TGTGCCAGTAGTTTCAACAGGGGAACCTCTGGAAACACCATATATTTT. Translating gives CASSFNRGTSGNTIYF.

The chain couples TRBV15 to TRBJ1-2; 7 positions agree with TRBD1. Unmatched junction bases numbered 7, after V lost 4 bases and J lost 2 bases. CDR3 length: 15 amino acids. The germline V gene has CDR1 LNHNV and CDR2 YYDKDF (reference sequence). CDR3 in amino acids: CATSKDLTGNYGYTF. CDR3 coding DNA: TGTGCCACCAGCAAAGATTTGACAGGGAACTATGGCTACACCTTC.

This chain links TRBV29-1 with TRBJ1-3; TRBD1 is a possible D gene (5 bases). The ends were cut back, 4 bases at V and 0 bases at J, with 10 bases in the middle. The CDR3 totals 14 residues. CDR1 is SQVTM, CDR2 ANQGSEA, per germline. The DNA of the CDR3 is TGCAGCGTTGTTCAGGGAAACTCTGGAAACACCATATATTTT. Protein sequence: CSVVQGNSGNTIYF.

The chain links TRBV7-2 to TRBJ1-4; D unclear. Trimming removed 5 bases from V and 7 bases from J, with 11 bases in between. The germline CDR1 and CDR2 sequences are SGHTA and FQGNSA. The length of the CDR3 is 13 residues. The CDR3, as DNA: TGTGCCAGCAGCCCCGGGTGGGGTGAAAAACTGTTTTTT. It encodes CASSPGWGEKLFF.

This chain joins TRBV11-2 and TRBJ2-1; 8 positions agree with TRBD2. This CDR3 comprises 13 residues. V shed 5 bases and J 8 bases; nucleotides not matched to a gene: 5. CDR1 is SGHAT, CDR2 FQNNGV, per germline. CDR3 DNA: TGTGCCAGCAGCCGGGGACTAGATGATGAGCAGTTCTTC. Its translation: CASSRGLDDEQFF.

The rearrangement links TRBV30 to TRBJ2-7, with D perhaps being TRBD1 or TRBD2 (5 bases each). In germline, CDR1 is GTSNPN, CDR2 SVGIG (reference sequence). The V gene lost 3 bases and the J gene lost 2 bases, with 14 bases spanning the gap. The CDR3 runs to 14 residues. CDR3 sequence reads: CAWSAGGRPYEQYF. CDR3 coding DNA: TGTGCCTGGAGCGCTGGGGGACGGCCCTACGAGCAGTACTTC.

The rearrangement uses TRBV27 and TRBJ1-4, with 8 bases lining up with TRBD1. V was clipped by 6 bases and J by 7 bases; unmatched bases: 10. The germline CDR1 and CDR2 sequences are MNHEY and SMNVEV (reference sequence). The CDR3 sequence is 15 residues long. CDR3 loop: CASRNDRGGLEKLFF. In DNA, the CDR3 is TGTGCCAGCAGGAATGACAGGGGCGGACTTGAAAAACTGTTTTTT. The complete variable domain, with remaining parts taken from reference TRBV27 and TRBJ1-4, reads EAQVTQNPRYLITVTGKKLTVTCSQNMNHEYMSWYRQDPGLGLRQIYYSMNVEVTDKGDVPEGYKVSRKEKRNFPLILESPSPNQTSLYFCASRNDRGGLEKLFFGSGTQLSVL.

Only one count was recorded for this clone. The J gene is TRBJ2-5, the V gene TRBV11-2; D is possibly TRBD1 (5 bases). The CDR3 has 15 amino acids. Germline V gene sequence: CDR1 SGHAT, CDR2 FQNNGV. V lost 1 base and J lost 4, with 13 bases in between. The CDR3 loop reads CASSLGRVRGETQYF. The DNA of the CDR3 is TGTGCCAGCAGCTTAGGAAGGGTTAGGGGAGAGACCCAGTACTTC.